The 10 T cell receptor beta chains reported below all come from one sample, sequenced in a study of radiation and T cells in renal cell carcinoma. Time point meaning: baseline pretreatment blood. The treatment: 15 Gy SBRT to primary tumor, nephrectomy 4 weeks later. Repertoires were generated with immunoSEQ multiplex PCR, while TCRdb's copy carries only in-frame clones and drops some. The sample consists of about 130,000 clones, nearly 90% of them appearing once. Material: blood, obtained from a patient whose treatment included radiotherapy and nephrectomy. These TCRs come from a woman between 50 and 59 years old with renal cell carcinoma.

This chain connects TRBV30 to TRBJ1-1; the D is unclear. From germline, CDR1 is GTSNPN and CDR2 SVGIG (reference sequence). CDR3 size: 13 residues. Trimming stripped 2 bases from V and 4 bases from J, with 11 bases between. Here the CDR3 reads CAWSISRATEAFF. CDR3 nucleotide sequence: TGTGCCTGGAGTATATCGCGGGCCACTGAAGCTTTCTTT.

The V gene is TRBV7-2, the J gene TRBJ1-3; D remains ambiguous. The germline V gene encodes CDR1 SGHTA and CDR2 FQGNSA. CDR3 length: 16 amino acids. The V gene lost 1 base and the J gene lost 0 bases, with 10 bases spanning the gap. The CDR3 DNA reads TGTGCCAGCAGCTTAGATCAGGCCCACTCTGGAAACACCATATATTTT. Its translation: CASSLDQAHSGNTIYF.

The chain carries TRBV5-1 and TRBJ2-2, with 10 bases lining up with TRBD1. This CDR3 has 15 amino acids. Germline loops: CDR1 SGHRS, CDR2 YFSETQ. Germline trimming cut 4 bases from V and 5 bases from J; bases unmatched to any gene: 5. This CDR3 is CASSQTGGATGELFF. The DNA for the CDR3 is TGCGCCAGCAGCCAGACAGGGGGCGCGACCGGGGAGCTGTTTTTT.

Written as DNA, the CDR3 is TGTGCCAGTAGTACCAGGGGGATCCCTCGCACTGAAGCTTTCTTT. Encoded protein: CASSTRGIPRTEAFF. J is TRBJ1-1 and V is TRBV19, with 7 bases that match TRBD1. The CDR3 extends over 15 amino acids. V shed 4 bases and J 4 bases; nucleotides not matched to a gene: 9. Looked up from germline, CDR1 is LNHDA and CDR2 is SQIVND (reference sequence).

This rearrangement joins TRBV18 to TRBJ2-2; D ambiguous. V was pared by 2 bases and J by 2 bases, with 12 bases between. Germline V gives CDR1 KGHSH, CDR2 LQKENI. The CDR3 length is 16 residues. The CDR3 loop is CASSPALVYNTGELFF. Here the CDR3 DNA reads TGTGCCAGCTCACCAGCATTGGTTTACAACACCGGGGAGCTGTTTTTT.

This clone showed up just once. CDR3 sequence reads: CAWSAPYQQYF. The CDR3 DNA reads as TGTGCCTGGAGTGCCCCATATCAGCAGTACTTC. This chain uses TRBV30 with TRBJ2-7, with D hard to call. The CDR3 extends over 11 amino acids. Germline V gives CDR1 GTSNPN, CDR2 SVGIG (reference sequence). V dropped 1 base and J dropped 8 bases, with 9 bases sitting between them.

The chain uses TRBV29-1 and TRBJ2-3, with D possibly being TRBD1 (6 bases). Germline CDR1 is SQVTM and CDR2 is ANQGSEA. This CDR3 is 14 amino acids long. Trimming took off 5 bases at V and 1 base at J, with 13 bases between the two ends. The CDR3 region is CSVTPGVGTDTQYF. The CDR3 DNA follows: TGCAGCGTTACACCAGGGGTAGGCACAGATACGCAGTATTTT.

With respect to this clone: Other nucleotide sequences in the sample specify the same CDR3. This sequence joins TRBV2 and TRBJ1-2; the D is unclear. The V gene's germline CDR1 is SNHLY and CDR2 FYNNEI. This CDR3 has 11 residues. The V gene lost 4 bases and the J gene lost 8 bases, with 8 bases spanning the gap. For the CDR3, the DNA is TGTGCCAGCAGTGTAGGAGACGGCTACACCTTC. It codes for CASSVGDGYTF.

The DNA for the CDR3 is TGTGCCAGCAGCTTAACCCCAATGAACACTGAAGCTTTCTTT. Translation: CASSLTPMNTEAFF. V usage is TRBV7-8 and J usage is TRBJ1-1; D not certain. V dropped 2 bases and J dropped 0 bases, with 7 bases sitting between them. This CDR3 is 14 amino acids long. Germline V gives CDR1 SGHVS, CDR2 FQNEAQ.

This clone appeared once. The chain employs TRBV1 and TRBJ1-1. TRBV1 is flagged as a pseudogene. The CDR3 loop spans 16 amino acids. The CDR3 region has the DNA TGCACCAGCAGCCGGGGACGGAAAGATCCGAACACTGAAGCTTTCTTT. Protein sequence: CTSSRGRKDPNTEAFF.